These 15 T cell receptor beta chains were sequenced from one sample in a study of blood T cell repertoires in COVID-19. Using immunoSEQ multiplex PCR, the repertoire was profiled, and TCRdb retains in-frame clones only, with some absent. The sample has some 240,000 clones, 88% seen once. Sequencing input: peripheral blood. The receptors were sampled from a woman in her sixties or seventies with COVID-19, enrolled during active disease.

The chain links TRBV5-5 to TRBJ1-2, with 7 nucleotides matching TRBD1. This CDR3 contains 13 residues. Trimming took 4 bases from V and 10 from J; bases not matched to a gene: 10. Germline V lookup: CDR1 SGHKS, CDR2 YYEKEE (reference sequence). CDR3 sequence: CASSPLGTVDYTF. The CDR3 DNA reads TGTGCCAGCAGCCCCCTGGGGACAGTAGACTACACCTTC.

This clone was counted between two and nine times. The J gene is TRBJ2-1, the V gene TRBV6-4; D may be TRBD2 (5 bases). Germline lookup yields CDR1 MRHNA and CDR2 SNTAGT. CDR3 size: 16 residues. The V end was cut by 1 base, the J end by 2 bases, with 12 bases between. CDR3 bases: TGTGCCAGCAGTGACTTAGCGCGAAAGCCCTACAATGAGCAGTTCTTC. Its translation: CASSDLARKPYNEQFF.

This rearrangement joins TRBV7-9 to TRBJ2-7; D remains unclear. CDR1 is SEHNR, CDR2 FQNEAQ, per germline (reference sequence). This CDR3 has 11 residues. V gave up 4 bases and J gave up 3 bases, with 4 bases separating them. This chain's CDR3 is CASSSNYEQYF. DNA for the CDR3: TGTGCCAGCAGCTCAAACTACGAGCAGTACTTC.

This clone has just one count. The rearrangement links TRBV4-1 to TRBJ2-1, with 7 nucleotides matching TRBD2. V was pared by 5 bases and J by 8 bases, with 12 bases of the junction left unmatched. The CDR3 spans 15 residues. From germline, CDR1 is MGHRA and CDR2 YSYEKL. This chain's CDR3 is CASSWGGNTQHEQFF. The CDR3 coding sequence is TGCGCCAGCAGCTGGGGGGGGAATACCCAACATGAGCAGTTCTTC.

In this sample, this clone turned up a few times. V gene TRBV28 combines with J gene TRBJ2-1; D is unclear. Germline V lookup: CDR1 MDHEN, CDR2 SYDVKM. The V end was cut by 1 base, the J end by 5 bases, with 9 bases between. The CDR3 loop spans 14 amino acids. The CDR3 loop is CASSLFTRNNEQFF. The CDR3 DNA reads as TGTGCCAGCAGTTTATTTACCAGGAACAATGAGCAGTTCTTC.

J is TRBJ2-7 and V is TRBV20-1; the match to TRBD2 covers 13 bases. J lost 6 bases, V lost 3 bases, and 5 bases had no gene match. The V gene's germline CDR1 is DFQATT and CDR2 SNEGSKA (reference sequence). The CDR3 spans 14 residues. The CDR3 nucleotides read TGCAGTGCTAGTGGACTAGCGGGAGCCGGCGAGCAGTACTTC. Translated: CSASGLAGAGEQYF.

Concerning this clone itself: Other DNA sequences in the same sample also yield this CDR3. The chain combines TRBV30 with TRBJ1-3; 9 nucleotides match TRBD1. V was pared by 3 bases and J by 1 base, with 4 bases of the junction left unmatched. Germline values: CDR1 GTSNPN, CDR2 SVGIG (reference sequence). CDR3 length: 15 residues. The CDR3 sequence: CAWRDRGSSGNTIYF. In DNA form, the CDR3 reads TGTGCCTGGAGAGACAGGGGGTCTTCTGGAAACACCATATATTTT.

The V call is TRBV30, the J call TRBJ1-2; 8 positions match TRBD1. The CDR3 has 16 residues. Germline CDR1 GTSNPN, CDR2 SVGIG (reference sequence). J gave up 5 bases and V 2 bases, and 13 bases lay outside the gene matches. The chain's CDR3 is CAWSSPSRTGIYGYTF. The CDR3 region has the DNA TGTGCCTGGAGTTCCCCCTCGCGGACAGGGATTTATGGCTACACCTTC.

The rearrangement joins TRBV7-2 to TRBJ2-5; 14 bases are a match to TRBD2. The V segment lost 4 bases and the J segment 5 bases; nucleotides outside the gene matches: 6. The CDR3 covers 16 residues. The germline V gene encodes CDR1 SGHTA and CDR2 FQGNSA. For the CDR3, the DNA is TGTGCCAGCAGCTGGGGACTAGCGGGAGCACGGGAGACCCAGTACTTC. Its protein is CASSWGLAGARETQYF.

The J gene is TRBJ2-5, the V gene TRBV4-1, with D possibly being TRBD2 (5 bases). The CDR3 consists of 15 residues. The germline CDR1 and CDR2 sequences are MGHRA and YSYEKL. V was pared by 1 base and J by 5 bases, with 14 bases between. The CDR3 protein is CASSQVKGSGETQYF. In DNA form, the CDR3 reads TGCGCCAGCAGCCAAGTTAAGGGTTCGGGGGAGACCCAGTACTTC.

V usage is TRBV20-1 and J usage is TRBJ1-2, with 12 bases aligning to TRBD1. The V gene's germline CDR1 is DFQATT and CDR2 SNEGSKA (reference sequence). This CDR3 has 18 amino acids. Trimming cost V 3 bases and J 2 bases; bases outside gene matches: 13. The CDR3: CSASEGQGALQGNYGYTF. For the CDR3, the DNA is TGCAGTGCTAGTGAGGGACAGGGGGCATTACAGGGGAACTATGGCTACACCTTC.

This chain joins TRBV11-2 and TRBJ2-7, with 9 bases aligning to TRBD1. Per germline, CDR1 SGHAT and CDR2 FQNNGV. V lost 5 bases and J lost 2; bases outside the gene matches: 4. This CDR3 has 14 residues. CDR3: CASSQGTGPYEQYF. CDR3 nucleotides: TGTGCCAGCAGCCAAGGGACAGGGCCCTACGAGCAGTACTTC.

The chain links TRBV7-2 to TRBJ2-7; 9 positions match TRBD1. Germline V CDR1 and CDR2: SGHTA, FQGNSA. Trimming at V came to 3 bases and at J to 6 bases, leaving 3 bases not matched to a gene. The CDR3 is 13 residues long. This chain's CDR3 is CASSLGQGREQYF. In DNA, the CDR3 is TGTGCCAGCAGCTTGGGACAGGGTCGCGAGCAGTACTTC.

The rearrangement uses TRBV15 and TRBJ2-7, with TRBD1 identical over 12 bases. V dropped 6 bases and J dropped 7; count of bases not matched to a gene: 10. The CDR3 has 15 residues. The germline CDR1 and CDR2 sequences are LNHNV and YYDKDF (reference sequence). DNA for the CDR3: TGTGCCACCAGTGTTAGGGACAGGGGGCCGGGGGAGCAGTACTTC. Protein product: CATSVRDRGPGEQYF.

This chain links TRBV24-1 with TRBJ2-5; TRBD2 matches at 14 bases. The CDR3 covers 18 residues. Germline CDR1 is KGHDR and CDR2 is SFDVKD. The junction had 14 bases not matched to a gene; V was cut back by 7 bases and J by 5 bases. The CDR3 sequence: CATSARTSGRSKPETQYF. The CDR3, as DNA: TGTGCCACCAGCGCCCGGACTAGCGGGAGGTCTAAGCCGGAGACCCAGTACTTC.